This TCR beta chain was captured by sequencing in a study of shared clonotypes between healthy human individuals. Comments on this clone: Other DNA variants within this sample encode the same CDR3.

Germline CDR1 is MNHEY and CDR2 is SVGAGI. CDR3 length equals 14 residues. V was shortened by 2 bases and J by 0 bases, with 7 bases between the two germline ends. Assay execution took place at the deep level. It was around 0.3 ug DNA, about 30,000 T cell genomes, that went into each replicate PCR of unsorted PBMC. The repertoire was sequenced with immunoSEQ multiplex PCR; TCRdb's copy has only in-frame clones and lacks some. The data hold hundreds of thousands of clones, with roughly four fifths observed a single time. Samples left unsorted employed some 95 million PBMCs for genomic DNA. This TCR derives from a woman between 35 and 50 years old in good health. Some clones in this sample may be carry-over from other donors' samples. The specimen sequenced was PBMCs. The chain couples TRBV6-5 to TRBJ1-1; D is perhaps TRBD1 (5 bases). The CDR3 loop reads CASSYQGMNTEAFF. Written as DNA, the CDR3 is TGTGCCAGCAGTTACCAGGGTATGAACACTGAAGCTTTCTTT.